This TCR beta chain comes out of a study of T-cell reconstitution after alpha-beta-depleted transplantation in children. CDR1 and CDR2 (germline): LNHDA, SQIVND (reference sequence). Trimming shortened V by 2 bases and J by 8 bases, and 6 bases separated the two germline ends. This CDR3 is built from 11 residues. The TCRbeta library was prepared with unique molecular identifiers. TCRdb independently ran MiXCR on the PCR reads; one entry per CDR3 protein. The sample consists of 450,000 to 700,000 distinct CDR3 sequences, 20% to 30% of them appearing once. This clonotype has a handful of counts. The sample here was PBMCs, taken before TCRalphabeta/CD19-depleted stem cell transplant. The TCR originated in a boy under two years old with Wiskott-Aldrich syndrome, due to receive a stem cell transplant. The V gene is TRBV19, the J gene TRBJ1-2; D ambiguous. DNA of the CDR3: TGTGCCAGTAGTATATTCGGCGGCTACACCTTC. Protein sequence: CASSIFGGYTF.